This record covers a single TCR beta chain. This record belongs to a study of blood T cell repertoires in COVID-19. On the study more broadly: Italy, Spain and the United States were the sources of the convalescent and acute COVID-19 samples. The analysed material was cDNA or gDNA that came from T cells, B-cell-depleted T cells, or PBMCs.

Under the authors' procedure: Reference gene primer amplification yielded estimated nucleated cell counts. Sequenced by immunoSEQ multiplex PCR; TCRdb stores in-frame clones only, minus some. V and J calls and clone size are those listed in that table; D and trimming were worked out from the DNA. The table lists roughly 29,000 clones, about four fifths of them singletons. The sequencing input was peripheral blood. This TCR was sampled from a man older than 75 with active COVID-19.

CDR3 sequence (DNA): TGTGCCAGCAGCTCGAGGGCCAGGATAGACACCGGGGAGCTGTTTTTT. Protein: CASSSRARIDTGELFF. This chain connects TRBV7-6 to TRBJ2-2, with D possibly being TRBD2 (5 bases). The CDR3 has 16 residues. Germline lookup yields CDR1 SGHVS and CDR2 FNYEAQ. Trimming cost V 4 bases and J 3 bases, with 15 bases left between them.